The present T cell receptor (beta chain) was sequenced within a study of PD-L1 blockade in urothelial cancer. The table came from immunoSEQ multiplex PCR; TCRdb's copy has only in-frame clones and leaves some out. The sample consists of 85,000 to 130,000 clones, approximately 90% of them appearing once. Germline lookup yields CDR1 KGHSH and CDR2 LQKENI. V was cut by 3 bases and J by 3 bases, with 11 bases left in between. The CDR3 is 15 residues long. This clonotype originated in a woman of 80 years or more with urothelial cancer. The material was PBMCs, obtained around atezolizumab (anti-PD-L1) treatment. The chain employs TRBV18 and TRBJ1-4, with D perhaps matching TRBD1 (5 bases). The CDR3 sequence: CASSPGGTSNEKLFF. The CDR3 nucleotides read TGTGCCAGCTCACCTGGAGGGACGTCTAATGAAAAACTGTTTTTT.